This T cell receptor (beta chain) comes out of a study of blood T cells in healthy people across ages. This clonotype was seen more than once but under ten times. A second about 7 to 12 cycle PCR used barcoded and J-beta primers. TCRdb itself ran the 5' RACE reads through MiXCR, one entry per CDR3 protein. The table shows 700,000 to 900,000 distinct CDR3 sequences, with 53% occurring only once. There are 14 residues in the CDR3. CDR1 is DFQATT and CDR2 is SNEGSKA in the germline V gene (reference sequence). Deletions cut 3 bases from V and 0 bases from J, with 10 bases between. The origin of this receptor is a man older than 75 in good health. The chain uses TRBV20-1 and TRBJ2-3; D not certain. The sample taken for sequencing was blood. Here the CDR3 DNA reads TGCAGTGCTAGGCCCAGCCCTAGCACAGATACGCAGTATTTT. Translating it yields CSARPSPSTDTQYF.